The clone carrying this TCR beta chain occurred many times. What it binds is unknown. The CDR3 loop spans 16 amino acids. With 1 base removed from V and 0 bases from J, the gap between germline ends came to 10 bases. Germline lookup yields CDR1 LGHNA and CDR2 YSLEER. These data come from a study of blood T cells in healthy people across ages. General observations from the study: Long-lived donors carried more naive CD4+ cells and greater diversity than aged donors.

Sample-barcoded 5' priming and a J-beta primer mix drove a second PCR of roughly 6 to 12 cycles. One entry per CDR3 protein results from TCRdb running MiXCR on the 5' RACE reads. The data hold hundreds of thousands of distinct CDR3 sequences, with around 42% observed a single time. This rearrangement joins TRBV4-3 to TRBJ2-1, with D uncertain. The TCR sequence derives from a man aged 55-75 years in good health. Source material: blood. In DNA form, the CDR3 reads TGCGCCAGCAGCCAAGGTCTCGCGTCCTCCTACAATGAGCAGTTCTTC. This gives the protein CASSQGLASSYNEQFF.